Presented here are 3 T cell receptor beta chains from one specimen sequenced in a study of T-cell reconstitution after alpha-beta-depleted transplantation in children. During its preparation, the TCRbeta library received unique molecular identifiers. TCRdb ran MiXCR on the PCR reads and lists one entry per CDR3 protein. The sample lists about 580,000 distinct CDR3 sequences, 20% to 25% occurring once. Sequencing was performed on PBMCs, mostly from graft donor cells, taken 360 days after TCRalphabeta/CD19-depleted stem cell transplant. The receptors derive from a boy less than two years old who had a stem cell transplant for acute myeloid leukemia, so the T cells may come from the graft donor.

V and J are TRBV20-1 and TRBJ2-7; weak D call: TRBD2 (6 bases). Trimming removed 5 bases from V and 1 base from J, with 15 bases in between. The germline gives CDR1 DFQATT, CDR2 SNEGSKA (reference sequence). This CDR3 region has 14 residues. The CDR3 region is CSAPMSGRSYEQYF. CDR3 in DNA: TGCAGTGCTCCAATGTCGGGGAGGTCCTACGAGCAGTACTTC.

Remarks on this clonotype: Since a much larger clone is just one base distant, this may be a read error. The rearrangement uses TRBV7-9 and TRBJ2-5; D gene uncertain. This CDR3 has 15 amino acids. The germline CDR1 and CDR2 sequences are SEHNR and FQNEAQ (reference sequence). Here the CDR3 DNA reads TGTGCCAACAGCTCCTGGTCGAGCGAAGGAGAGACCCAGTACTTC. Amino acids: CANSSWSSEGETQYF.

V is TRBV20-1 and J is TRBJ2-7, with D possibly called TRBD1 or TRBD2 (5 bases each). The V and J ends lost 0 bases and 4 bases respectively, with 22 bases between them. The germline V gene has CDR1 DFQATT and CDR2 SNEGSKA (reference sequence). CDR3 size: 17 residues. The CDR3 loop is CSARDRYGGSVGYEQYF. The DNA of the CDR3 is TGCAGTGCTAGAGATCGGTATGGGGGATCGGTCGGGTACGAGCAGTACTTC.